What follows is one T cell receptor beta chain and its context. Its antigen is unidentified. The same CDR3 is also encoded by other DNA sequences in this sample. This sample was taken from a study of cytomegalovirus exposure and HLA in healthy donors. The PCR used 60 Vbeta and 13 Jbeta primers. Authors' analysis steps: In a later analysis, around 10 million of approximately 81 million unique beta chains occurred in at least two donors. Assay: immunoSEQ multiplex PCR; the TCRdb copy retains only in-frame clones and omits some. V, J and clone size are those of that table, while D and trimming were read from the DNA. The table has 100,000 to 150,000 clones, less than 80% seen once; the top ten hold roughly 10%. The study, taken as a whole, reports: The records held CMV serostatus as the only immune exposure information.

CDR1 MNHNS and CDR2 SASEGT come from the germline V gene. The V gene end was trimmed by 7 bases and the J gene end by 0 bases; junction bases not matched to a gene: 5. The CDR3 is 14 residues long. Input material: PBMCs. This TCR derives from a woman aged 45-65 years in good health and CMV-seropositive. The chain couples TRBV6-1 to TRBJ1-1; 7 nucleotides align to TRBD1. Written as DNA, the CDR3 is TGTGCCAGCACCCGCGACAGGGTGAACACTGAAGCTTTCTTT. Translation: CASTRDRVNTEAFF.